This T cell receptor (beta chain) was retrieved from a study of technical replicates of blood from four donors. V dropped 6 bases and J dropped 0; count of bases not matched to a gene: 3. The CDR3 sequence is 15 residues long. Germline V gives CDR1 LNHDA, CDR2 SQIVND (reference sequence). The assay was immunoSEQ multiplex PCR, and TCRdb's table has in-frame clones only and misses some. The sample carries tens of thousands of clones, about 94% recorded once. The chain has TRBV19 and TRBJ1-5; 9 bases agree with TRBD1. The sequencing sample was made of T cells isolated from PBMCs. This TCR was sampled from a human donor in good health. The DNA of the CDR3 is TGTGCCAGTAGCGGGACAGGGATTAGCAATCAGCCCCAGCATTTT. This sequence encodes CASSGTGISNQPQHF.